This is a list of T cell receptor beta chains from one sample in a study of shared clonotypes between healthy human individuals. Clones were read by immunoSEQ multiplex PCR, and TCRdb kept only the in-frame ones, dropping some. The sample carries around 2.1 million clones, more than 85% recorded once. The sample consisted of naive CD8+ T cells from PBMCs. These receptors were collected from a man younger than 35 in good health. Some clones in this sample may be carry-over from other donors' samples. Each CDR3 is given with its conserved first and last residue. Each record gives: J gene, V gene, CDR3 length, clone size, D gene, CDR3 protein, CDR3 DNA. A D gene is named only where the DNA matches it firmly. Size values are once, few and many counts, or a class for expanded clones, and some rows have none.

>TRBJ2-7|TRBV27|14|-|-
CASSDRDKTYEQYF
TGTGCCAGCAGCGACCGGGACAAAACCTACGAGCAGTACTTC
>TRBJ2-7|TRBV27|15|-|TRBD1
CASKNRDRGLNEQYF
TGTGCCAGCAAGAACCGGGACAGGGGGCTGAACGAGCAGTACTTC
>TRBJ1-6|TRBV15|15|-|-
CATSRDGMRNSPLHF
TGTGCCACCAGCAGAGATGGAATGAGGAATTCACCCCTCCACTTT
>TRBJ2-4|TRBV5-4|15|-|-
CASSLPAGDKNIQYF
TGTGCCAGCAGCCTGCCGGCAGGGGACAAAAACATTCAGTACTTC
>TRBJ1-2|TRBV7-2|12|-|TRBD1
CAERAKGAGYTF
TGTGCCGAAAGGGCGAAGGGGGCTGGCTACACCTTC
>TRBJ2-7|TRBV29-1|14|-|-
CSVEAPGGSYEQYF
TGCAGCGTTGAAGCGCCAGGGGGGTCCTACGAGCAGTACTTC
>TRBJ2-3|TRBV5-4|16|-|TRBD2
CASSFKRETGTDTQYF
TGTGCCAGCAGCTTTAAGCGGGAGACCGGCACAGATACGCAGTATTTT
>TRBJ2-6|TRBV28|17|-|-
CASSLSTGSSGANVLTF
TGTGCCAGCAGTTTATCAACAGGTAGCTCTGGGGCCAACGTCCTGACTTTC
>TRBJ1-1|TRBV9|15|-|-
CASSVAGTPNTEAFF
TGTGCCAGCAGCGTAGCCGGGACACCGAACACTGAAGCTTTCTTT
>TRBJ2-7|TRBV4-1|17|-|-
CASSQDPVGRDGYEQYF
TGCGCCAGCAGCCAAGATCCCGTGGGCAGGGACGGTTACGAGCAGTACTTC
>TRBJ1-5|TRBV5-1|15|-|-
CASSLLPGVRQPQHF
TGCGCCAGCAGCTTGCTTCCGGGGGTTCGTCAGCCCCAGCATTTT
>TRBJ2-7|TRBV12-2|15|-|-
CASRLSLAGAYEQYF
TGTGCAAGTCGCTTGTCCCTAGCGGGAGCCTACGAGCAGTACTTC
>TRBJ1-3|TRBV7-9|16|-|-
CASSLRELYSGNTIYF
TGTGCCAGCAGCTTAAGAGAATTGTACTCTGGAAACACCATATATTTT
>TRBJ1-1|TRBV27|14|-|TRBD1
CASSSGTGGTEAFF
TGTGCCAGCAGTTCCGGGACAGGGGGCACTGAAGCTTTCTTT
>TRBJ2-4|TRBV11-2|12|-|-
CASSFWGNIQYF
TGTGCCAGCAGCTTTTGGGGAAACATTCAGTACTTC
>TRBJ2-2|TRBV4-3|15|-|-
CASSPQGEGTGELFF
TGCGCCAGCAGCCCACAGGGGGAGGGCACCGGGGAGCTGTTTTTT
>TRBJ2-7|TRBV7-9|11|-|-
CASSSPPEQYF
TGTGCCAGCAGCTCACCCCCCGAGCAGTACTTC
>TRBJ2-3|TRBV9|16|-|TRBD2
CASSVLAGVLGDTQYF
TGTGCCAGCAGCGTACTAGCGGGAGTGCTTGGAGATACGCAGTATTTT
>TRBJ1-5|TRBV19|15|-|-
CASSNLAGSNQPQHF
TGTGCCAGTAGTAACCTGGCCGGAAGCAATCAGCCCCAGCATTTT
>TRBJ1-1|TRBV27|14|once|-
CASSLRSANTEAFF
TGTGCCAGCAGTTTAAGGTCAGCGAACACTGAAGCTTTCTTT
>TRBJ2-5|TRBV7-9|15|-|-
CASSLATLFQETQYF
TGTGCCAGCAGCTTAGCAACATTGTTCCAAGAGACCCAGTACTTC
>TRBJ1-3|TRBV7-9|19|-|-
CASSLENKLHYLSGNTIYF
TGTGCCAGCAGCTTGGAGAATAAATTACACTACCTCTCTGGAAACACCATATATTTT